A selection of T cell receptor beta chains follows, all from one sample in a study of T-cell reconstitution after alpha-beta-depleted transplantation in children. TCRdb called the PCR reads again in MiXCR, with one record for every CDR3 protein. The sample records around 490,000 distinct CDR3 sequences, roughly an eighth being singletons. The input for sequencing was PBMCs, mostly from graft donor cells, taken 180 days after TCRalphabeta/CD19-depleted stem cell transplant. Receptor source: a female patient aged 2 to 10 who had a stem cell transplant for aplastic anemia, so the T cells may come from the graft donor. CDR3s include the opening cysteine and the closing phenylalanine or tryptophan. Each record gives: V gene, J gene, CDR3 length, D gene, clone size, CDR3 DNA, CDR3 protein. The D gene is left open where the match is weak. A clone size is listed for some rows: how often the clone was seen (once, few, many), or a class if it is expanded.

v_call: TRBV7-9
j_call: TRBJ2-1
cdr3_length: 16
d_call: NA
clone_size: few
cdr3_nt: TGTGCCAGCAGACGGGCCCTCCAAAAGGATAACAATGAGCAGTTCTTC
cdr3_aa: CASRRALQKDNNEQFF

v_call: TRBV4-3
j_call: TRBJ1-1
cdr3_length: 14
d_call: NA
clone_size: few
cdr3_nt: TGCGCCAGCAGCCAAGTTCTCCTGAACACTGAAGCTTTCTTT
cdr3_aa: CASSQVLLNTEAFF

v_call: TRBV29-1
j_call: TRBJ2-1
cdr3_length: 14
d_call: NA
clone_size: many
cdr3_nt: TGCAGCGTGGGCAACAGGGCCCCGGTCAAAGAGCAGTTCTTC
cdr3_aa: CSVGNRAPVKEQFF

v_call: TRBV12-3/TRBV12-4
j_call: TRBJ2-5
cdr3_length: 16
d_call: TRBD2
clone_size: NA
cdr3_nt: TGTGCCAGCAGTTTAGCTAGCGGGAGCGGCCGGGAGACCCAGTACTTC
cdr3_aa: CASSLASGSGRETQYF

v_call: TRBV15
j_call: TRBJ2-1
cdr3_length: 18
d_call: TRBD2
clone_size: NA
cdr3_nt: TGTGCCACCAGCAGACAAAGACTAGCGGGATTCCCCTACAATGAGCAGTTCTTC
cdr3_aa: CATSRQRLAGFPYNEQFF

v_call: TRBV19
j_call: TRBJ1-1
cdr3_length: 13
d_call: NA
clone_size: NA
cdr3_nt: TGTGTGAGTAATACGGGTAGGAACACTGAAGCTTTCTTT
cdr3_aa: CVSNTGRNTEAFF

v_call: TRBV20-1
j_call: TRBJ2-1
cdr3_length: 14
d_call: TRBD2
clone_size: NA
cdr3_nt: TGCAGTGCCCCCGCTAGCGGGAGGAACAATGAGCAGTTCTTC
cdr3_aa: CSAPASGRNNEQFF

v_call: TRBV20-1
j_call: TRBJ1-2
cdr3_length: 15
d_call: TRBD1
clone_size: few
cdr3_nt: TGCAGTGCCACCACCGCAGGACAGGGGGGAAATGGCTACACCTTC
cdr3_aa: CSATTAGQGGNGYTF

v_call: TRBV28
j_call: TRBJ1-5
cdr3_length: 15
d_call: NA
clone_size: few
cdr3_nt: TGTGCCAGCAGTGGGCGGGACGTCGGTTTTGGGCCCCAGCATTTT
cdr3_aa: CASSGRDVGFGPQHF

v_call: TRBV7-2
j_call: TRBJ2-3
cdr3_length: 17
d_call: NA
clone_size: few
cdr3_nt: TGTGCCAGCAGCCCGCGGCAGCGGGTCACTAGCACAGATACGCAGTATTTT
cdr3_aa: CASSPRQRVTSTDTQYF

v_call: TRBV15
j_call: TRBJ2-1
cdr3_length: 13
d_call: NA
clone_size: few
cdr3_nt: TGTGCCACCAGCAGGTCGGGGGGCCATGAGCAGTTCTTC
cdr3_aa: CATSRSGGHEQFF

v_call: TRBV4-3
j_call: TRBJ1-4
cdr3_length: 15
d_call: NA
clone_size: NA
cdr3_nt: TGCGCCAGCAGCCATCTTCCAGACATTAATGAAAAACTGTTTTTT
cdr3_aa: CASSHLPDINEKLFF

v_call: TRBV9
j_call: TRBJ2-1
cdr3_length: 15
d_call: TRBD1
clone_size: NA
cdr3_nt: TGTGCCAGCAGCGTCGGGACAGGGTTGGACAATGAGCAGTTCTTC
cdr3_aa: CASSVGTGLDNEQFF

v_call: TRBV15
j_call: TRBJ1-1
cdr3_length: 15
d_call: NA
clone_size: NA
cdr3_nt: TGTGCCACCAGCAGGAACAGGGTCCGGGGCACTGAAGCTTTCTTT
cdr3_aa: CATSRNRVRGTEAFF

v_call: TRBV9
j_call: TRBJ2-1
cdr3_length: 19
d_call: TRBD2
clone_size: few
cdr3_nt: TGTGCCAGCAGCGTAGAGGGACTAGCGGGAGGGCGGTCCTACAATGAGCAGTTCTTC
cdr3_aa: CASSVEGLAGGRSYNEQFF

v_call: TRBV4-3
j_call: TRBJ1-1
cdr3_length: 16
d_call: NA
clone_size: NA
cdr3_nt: TGCGCCAGCAGCCAAGATTTGGGCTCACAGAACACTGAAGCTTTCTTT
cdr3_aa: CASSQDLGSQNTEAFF

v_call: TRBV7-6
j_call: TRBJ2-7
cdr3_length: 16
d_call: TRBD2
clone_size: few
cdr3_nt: TGTGCCAGCAGTTTAAAAACTAGCGGGACCCTCTACGAGCAGTACTTC
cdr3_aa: CASSLKTSGTLYEQYF

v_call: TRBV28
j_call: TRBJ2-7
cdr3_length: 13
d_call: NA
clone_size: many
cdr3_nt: TGTGCCAGCAGTGCCGGATCGGCCTACGAGCAGTACTTC
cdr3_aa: CASSAGSAYEQYF

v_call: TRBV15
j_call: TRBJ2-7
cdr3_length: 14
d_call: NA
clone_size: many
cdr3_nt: TGTGCCACCAGCAGAGGGGATGGGAGCTACGAGCAGTACTTC
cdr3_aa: CATSRGDGSYEQYF

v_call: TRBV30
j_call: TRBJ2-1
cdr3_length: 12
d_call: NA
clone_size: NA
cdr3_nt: TGTGCCTGGAGTGTATCACGACGGGGGCAGTTCTTC
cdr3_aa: CAWSVSRRGQFF

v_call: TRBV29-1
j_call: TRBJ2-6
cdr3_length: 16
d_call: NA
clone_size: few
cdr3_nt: TGCAGCGTTGAACACAGGGAGCTGTCTGGGGCCAACGTCCTGACTTTC
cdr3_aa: CSVEHRELSGANVLTF

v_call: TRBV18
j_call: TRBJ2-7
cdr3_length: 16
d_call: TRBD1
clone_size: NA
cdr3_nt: TGTGCCAGCTCAACCGTCTTTCAGGACAGGGCTTTCGAGCAGTACTTC
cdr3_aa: CASSTVFQDRAFEQYF

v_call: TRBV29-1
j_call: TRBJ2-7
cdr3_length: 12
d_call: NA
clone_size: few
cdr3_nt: TGCAGCGTTGAGCTAGGGGGAAACGAGCAGTACTTC
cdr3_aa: CSVELGGNEQYF

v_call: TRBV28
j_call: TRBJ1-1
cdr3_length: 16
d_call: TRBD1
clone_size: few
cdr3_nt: TGTGCCAGCAGTCCCTCGGACAGGGGTGGGAACACTGAAGCTTTCTTT
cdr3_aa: CASSPSDRGGNTEAFF

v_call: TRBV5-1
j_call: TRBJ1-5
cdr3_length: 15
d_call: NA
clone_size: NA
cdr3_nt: TGCGCCAGCAGCTTGGATCTGGGACCCACTCAGCCCCAGCATTTT
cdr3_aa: CASSLDLGPTQPQHF

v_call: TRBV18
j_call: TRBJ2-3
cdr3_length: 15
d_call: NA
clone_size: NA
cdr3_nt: TGTGCCAGCTCACCTGGGCAGGGTGGATTGGATACGCAGTATTTT
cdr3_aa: CASSPGQGGLDTQYF

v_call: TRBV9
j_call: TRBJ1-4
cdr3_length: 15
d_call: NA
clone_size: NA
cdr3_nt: TGTGCCAGCAGCGTAGATCGTCGGATTAATGAAAAACTGTTTTTT
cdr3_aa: CASSVDRRINEKLFF

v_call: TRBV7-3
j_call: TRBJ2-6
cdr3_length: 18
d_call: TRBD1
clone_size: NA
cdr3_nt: TGTGCCAGCAGCCCTCGAACAGGGGGCGGGTCTGGGGCCAACGTCCTGACTTTC
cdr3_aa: CASSPRTGGGSGANVLTF

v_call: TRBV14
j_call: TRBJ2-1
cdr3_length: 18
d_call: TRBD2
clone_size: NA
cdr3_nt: TGTGCCAGCAGCCTCGTGCCGGGTGAGGGAGGGCCCTTGGATGAGCAGTTCTTC
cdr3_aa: CASSLVPGEGGPLDEQFF

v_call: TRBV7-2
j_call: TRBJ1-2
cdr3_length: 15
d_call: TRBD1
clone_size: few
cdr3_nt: TGTGCCAGCAGCTCCAAGACAGGGGGCAACTATGGCTACACCTTC
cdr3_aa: CASSSKTGGNYGYTF

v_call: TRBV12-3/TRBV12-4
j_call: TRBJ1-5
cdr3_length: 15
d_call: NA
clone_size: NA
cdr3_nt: TGTGCCAGCAGATCCGGTTCGGGTAGCAATCAGCCCCAGCATTTT
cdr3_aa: CASRSGSGSNQPQHF

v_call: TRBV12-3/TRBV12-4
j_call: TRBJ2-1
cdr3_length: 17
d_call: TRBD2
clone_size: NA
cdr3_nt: TGTGCCAGCAGCCAATGGGGCGTGGGGGAGGGCCAAAATGAGCAGTTCTTC
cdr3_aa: CASSQWGVGEGQNEQFF

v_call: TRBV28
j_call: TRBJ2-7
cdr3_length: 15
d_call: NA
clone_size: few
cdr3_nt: TGTGCCAGCAGTTCGGACAGCTCCATATCCTACGAGCAGTACTTC
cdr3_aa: CASSSDSSISYEQYF

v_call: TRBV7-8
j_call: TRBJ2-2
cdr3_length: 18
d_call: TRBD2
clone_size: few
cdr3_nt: TGTGCCAGCAGCTTAAGGGCTAGCGGGAGATCGTCCACCGGGGAGCTGTTTTTT
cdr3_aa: CASSLRASGRSSTGELFF

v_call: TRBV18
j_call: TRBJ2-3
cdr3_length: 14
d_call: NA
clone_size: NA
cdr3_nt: TGTGCCAGCTCACCACCCGACCTCACAGATACGCAGTATTTT
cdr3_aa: CASSPPDLTDTQYF

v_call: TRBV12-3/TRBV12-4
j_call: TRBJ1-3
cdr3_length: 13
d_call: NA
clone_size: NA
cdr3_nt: TGTGCCAGCGAGATAGGGCCCGGAAACACCATATATTTT
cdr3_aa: CASEIGPGNTIYF

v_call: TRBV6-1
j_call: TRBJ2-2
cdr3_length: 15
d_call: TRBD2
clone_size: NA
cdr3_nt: TGTGCCAGCAGTCATAGCGGGAGAGGAGCCGGGGAGCTGTTTTTT
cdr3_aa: CASSHSGRGAGELFF

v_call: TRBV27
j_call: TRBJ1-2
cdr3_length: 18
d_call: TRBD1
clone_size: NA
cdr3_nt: TGTGCCAGCAGTTTATGGGCCCCGAAACAGGGGAGTAATTATGGCTACACCTTC
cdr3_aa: CASSLWAPKQGSNYGYTF

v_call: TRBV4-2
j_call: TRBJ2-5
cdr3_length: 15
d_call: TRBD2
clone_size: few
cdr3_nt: TGTGCCAGCAGCCAAGGGACTAGCGGGAGAGAGACCCAGTACTTC
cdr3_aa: CASSQGTSGRETQYF

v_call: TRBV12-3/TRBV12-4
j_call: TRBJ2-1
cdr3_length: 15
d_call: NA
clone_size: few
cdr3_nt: TGTGCCAGCAGTTTACCCCAGACTAGTTACAATGAGCAGTTCTTC
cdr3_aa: CASSLPQTSYNEQFF

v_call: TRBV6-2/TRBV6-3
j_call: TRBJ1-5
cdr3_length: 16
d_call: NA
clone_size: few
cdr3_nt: TGTGCCAGCAGTATGGACAGAGGGCTTAGCAATCAGCCCCAGCATTTT
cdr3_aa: CASSMDRGLSNQPQHF

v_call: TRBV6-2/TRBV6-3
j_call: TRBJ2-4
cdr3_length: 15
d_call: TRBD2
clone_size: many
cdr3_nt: TGTGCCAGCAGTTACTCGAGCGGGAGGGTGAACATTCAGTACTTC
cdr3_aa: CASSYSSGRVNIQYF

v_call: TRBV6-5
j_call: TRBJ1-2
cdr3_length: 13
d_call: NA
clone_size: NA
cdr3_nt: TGTGCCAGCAGTTACAAGAGGGAAGGCGGCTACACCTTC
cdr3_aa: CASSYKREGGYTF

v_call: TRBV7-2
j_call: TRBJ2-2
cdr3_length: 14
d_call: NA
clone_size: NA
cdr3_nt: TGTGCCAGCAGCGAGAGAAGGGGAGCCGGGGAGCTGTTTTTT
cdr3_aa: CASSERRGAGELFF

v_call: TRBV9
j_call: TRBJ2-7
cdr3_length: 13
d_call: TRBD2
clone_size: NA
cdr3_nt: TGTGCCAGCAGCGTGACTAGCAACTACGAGCAGTACTTC
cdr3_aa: CASSVTSNYEQYF

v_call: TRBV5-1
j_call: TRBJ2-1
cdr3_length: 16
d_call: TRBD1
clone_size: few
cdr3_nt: TGCGCCAGCAGCTTGGGCGCCGGGACAGGGACTAATGAGCAGTTCTTC
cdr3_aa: CASSLGAGTGTNEQFF

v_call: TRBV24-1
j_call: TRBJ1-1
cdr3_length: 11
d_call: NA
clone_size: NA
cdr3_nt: TGTGCCACCAGGATTGGCGCTGAAGCTTTCTTT
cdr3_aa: CATRIGAEAFF

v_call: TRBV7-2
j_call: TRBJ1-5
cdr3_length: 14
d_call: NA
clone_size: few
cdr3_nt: TGTGCCAGCAGCCCTGCGAGGGGCAATCAGCCCCAGCATTTT
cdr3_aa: CASSPARGNQPQHF

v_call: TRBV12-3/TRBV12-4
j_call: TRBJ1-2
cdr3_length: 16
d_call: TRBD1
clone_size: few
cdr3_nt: TGTGCCAGCAGCCCCCCCCCGGGACAGGGGGACTATGGCTACACCTTC
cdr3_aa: CASSPPPGQGDYGYTF

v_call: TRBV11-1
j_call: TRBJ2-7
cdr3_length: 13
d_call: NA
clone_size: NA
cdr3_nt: TGTGCCAGCAGCGGGGGGACAGATTACGAGCAGTACTTC
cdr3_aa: CASSGGTDYEQYF

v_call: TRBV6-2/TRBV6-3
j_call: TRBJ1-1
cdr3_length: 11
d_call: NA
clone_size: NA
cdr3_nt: TGTGCCAGCACGGCAAACACTGAAGCTTTCTTT
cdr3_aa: CASTANTEAFF

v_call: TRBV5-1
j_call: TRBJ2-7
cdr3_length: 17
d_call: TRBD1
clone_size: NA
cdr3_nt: TGCGCCAGCAGCTTGGACGGTTCCCGGGACAGGGCAGACGAGCAGTACTTC
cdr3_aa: CASSLDGSRDRADEQYF

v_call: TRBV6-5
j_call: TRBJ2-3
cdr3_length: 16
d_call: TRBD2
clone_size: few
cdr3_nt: TGTGCCAGCAGTTCCCGACTAGCGCGGGGCACAGATACGCAGTATTTT
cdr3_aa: CASSSRLARGTDTQYF